Presented here are 13 T cell receptor beta chains from one specimen sequenced in a study of control samples from healthy donors and cancer patients. Using immunoSEQ multiplex PCR, the repertoire was profiled, and TCRdb retains in-frame clones only, with some absent. The sample consists of about 190,000 clones, about 90% of them appearing once. What was sequenced was blood. The source of these receptors is a man aged 25 to 45 in good health.

This clone appeared a single time. CDR3 sequence: CASSSRRGTPNEKLFF. DNA of the CDR3: TGTGCCAGCAGTTCCCGGCGGGGGACACCTAATGAAAAACTGTTTTTT. This rearrangement joins TRBV27 to TRBJ1-4, with D possibly matching TRBD1 (6 bases). The CDR3 contains 16 residues. V was trimmed by 4 bases and J by 3 bases, leaving 15 bases between them. CDR1 MNHEY and CDR2 SMNVEV come from the germline V gene (reference sequence).

The chain uses TRBV19 and TRBJ1-2; a weak D match, TRBD1 (6 bases). CDR1 and CDR2 from the germline V gene are LNHDA and SQIVND (reference sequence). The CDR3 has 16 residues. V lost 11 bases and J lost 0, with 22 bases in between. CDR3 nucleotides: TGTGCCCGCCGGTGGGGGGGGGCCGAAGCTAACTATGGCTACACCTTC. Translating it yields CARRWGGAEANYGYTF.

This chain connects TRBV3-1 (or the pseudogene TRBV3-2) to TRBJ1-1; the D is unclear. CDR3 length: 15 residues. V lost 1 base and J 4 bases, leaving 13 bases between the germline ends. CDR1 and CDR2 from the germline V gene are LGHDT and YNNKEL (reference sequence). The CDR3 DNA follows: TGTGCCAGCAGCCAAGCTTCTCGGTTCGGCACTGAAGCTTTCTTT. This gives the protein CASSQASRFGTEAFF.

The V gene is TRBV2, the J gene TRBJ1-2; 8 bases match TRBD1. The CDR3 is 14 residues long. Losses at the gene ends were 4 bases for V and 6 bases for J; bases not matched to a gene: 7. Germline assignment: CDR1 SNHLY and CDR2 FYNNEI. DNA for the CDR3: TGTGCCAGCAGTGTGCTTGGACAGGGTGATGGCTACACCTTC. It yields the protein CASSVLGQGDGYTF.

V gene TRBV7-6 combines with J gene TRBJ1-1; D gene unclear. Trimming took 1 base from V and 3 from J, leaving 12 bases between them. The germline CDR1 and CDR2 sequences are SGHVS and FNYEAQ. This CDR3 comprises 15 residues. The CDR3 protein is CASSLDEGWDTEAFF. Here the CDR3 DNA reads TGTGCCAGCAGCTTAGACGAAGGGTGGGACACTGAAGCTTTCTTT.

The chain links TRBV2 to TRBJ2-2; 9 bases fit TRBD2. The CDR3 is 16 amino acids. Germline loops: CDR1 SNHLY, CDR2 FYNNEI. The trim removed 6 bases at V and 4 bases at J, leaving 9 bases unmatched. CDR3 DNA: TGTGCCAGCAGGCCCAGCGGGGGGCTGAGCACCGGGGAGCTGTTTTTT. Translation: CASRPSGGLSTGELFF.

The chain employs TRBV9 and TRBJ2-3; the D is unclear. Germline loops: CDR1 SGDLS, CDR2 YYNGEE. V was trimmed by 0 bases and J by 0 bases, leaving 8 bases between them. The CDR3 is 15 amino acids. CDR3 DNA sequence: TGTGCCAGCAGCGTAGCAGCGACTAGCACAGATACGCAGTATTTT. Translated, it gives CASSVAATSTDTQYF.

The rearrangement links TRBV6-5 to TRBJ2-7; tentatively, D is TRBD2 (7 bases). Trimming took 4 bases from V and 7 from J, leaving 17 bases between them. The germline V gene encodes CDR1 MNHEY and CDR2 SVGAGI. The CDR3 loop spans 14 amino acids. CDR3 DNA: TGTGCCAGCAGTTCGAAGGGGGGGCCCCGGGAGCAGTACTTC. Translating it yields CASSSKGGPREQYF.

This clone occurred once. The chain employs TRBV27 and TRBJ1-2, with 12 bases fitting TRBD1. The CDR3 is made up of 15 amino acids. Trimming removed 6 bases from V and 6 bases from J; junction bases left unmatched: 8. Looked up from germline, CDR1 is MNHEY and CDR2 is SMNVEV (reference sequence). The CDR3 is CASSSGTGGYHGYTF. CDR3 DNA sequence: TGTGCCAGCAGCTCCGGGACAGGGGGCTACCATGGCTACACCTTC.

The J gene is TRBJ2-3, the V gene TRBV13, with TRBD1 matching 8 bases. Germline V gene lookup returns CDR1 PRHDT and CDR2 FYEKMQ (reference sequence). The CDR3 sequence is 15 residues long. Trimming cost V 5 bases and J 2 bases; bases outside gene matches: 6. CDR3 sequence reads: CASSGKDRDTDTQYF. Here the CDR3 DNA reads TGTGCCAGCAGCGGTAAGGACAGGGACACAGATACGCAGTATTTT.

This chain links TRBV29-1 with TRBJ1-2, with 9 bases that match TRBD1. Trimming cost V 4 bases and J 1 base; bases outside gene matches: 7. The germline V gene encodes CDR1 SQVTM and CDR2 ANQGSEA. The CDR3 covers 15 residues. As DNA, the CDR3 is TGCAGCGTTGTTAGGACAGGGGACTTTAACTATGGCTACACCTTC. Its translation: CSVVRTGDFNYGYTF.

The V gene is TRBV6-5, the J gene TRBJ1-5, with D possibly matching TRBD1 (6 bases). Trimming removed 1 base at V and 5 bases at J, with 6 bases between. The CDR3 is made up of 13 amino acids. Germline CDR1 and CDR2: MNHEY and SVGAGI. The CDR3 region is CASSYYRDQPQHF. The DNA for the CDR3 is TGTGCCAGCAGTTACTACAGGGATCAGCCCCAGCATTTT.

The chain is built from TRBV6-5 and TRBJ2-3, with D maybe TRBD2 (7 bases). This CDR3 has 15 amino acids. Germline assignment: CDR1 MNHEY and CDR2 SVGAGI. Trimming took 4 bases from V and 4 from J, leaving 15 bases between them. CDR3 sequence reads: CASSFRGAPPDTQYF. In DNA, the CDR3 is TGTGCCAGCAGTTTTCGGGGGGCCCCTCCAGATACGCAGTATTTT.